These 15 T cell receptor beta chains were all obtained from the same sample, sequenced in a study of T-cell reconstitution after alpha-beta-depleted transplantation in children. Construction of the TCRbeta library involved unique molecular identifiers. TCRdb processed the PCR reads anew with MiXCR; each CDR3 protein has one entry. This sample has about 420,000 distinct CDR3 sequences; around 15% occur once, and the top ten carry 29%. The sequences come from PBMCs, mostly from graft donor cells, collected 360 days after TCRalphabeta/CD19-depleted stem cell transplant. The receptors shown here come from a boy under two years old who had a stem cell transplant for Wiskott-Aldrich syndrome, so the T cells may come from the graft donor.

This clonotype appeared a few times. The chain employs TRBV27 and TRBJ1-5; 7 bases align to TRBD1. Germline CDR1 MNHEY, CDR2 SMNVEV (reference sequence). The CDR3 covers 15 residues. V shed 6 bases and J 8 bases; nucleotides not matched to a gene: 13. The CDR3 sequence is CASSPRTGGEEPQHF. The CDR3 DNA reads as TGTGCCAGCAGCCCAAGGACAGGAGGCGAGGAGCCCCAGCATTTT.

The chain joins TRBV27 to TRBJ2-4, with D uncertain. Deletions cut 6 bases from V and 0 bases from J, with 6 bases between. The germline gives CDR1 MNHEY, CDR2 SMNVEV (reference sequence). There are 13 residues in the CDR3. The CDR3 DNA is TGTGCCAGCAGACCTATAGCCAAAAACATTCAGTACTTC. Translated, it gives CASRPIAKNIQYF.

This clonotype has ten or more counts. The rearrangement uses TRBV20-1 and TRBJ2-3, with 7 nucleotides matching TRBD1. After removal of 3 bases from V and 4 bases from J, the junction contained 4 bases not matched to a gene. Germline CDR1 reads DFQATT; CDR2 reads SNEGSKA (reference sequence). The length of the CDR3 is 13 residues. CDR3 sequence (DNA): TGCAGTGCTAGGACAGGGAAAGCAGATACGCAGTATTTT. The encoded protein is CSARTGKADTQYF.

This clonotype has more than one count but fewer than ten. The chain is built from TRBV29-1 and TRBJ2-3; D might be TRBD2 (6 bases). Trimming removed 4 bases at V and 4 bases at J, with 12 bases between. The CDR3 runs 13 residues. The germline CDR1 and CDR2 sequences are SQVTM and ANQGSEA. The CDR3 nucleotides are TGCAGCGTTGGTCCAGGAGGGGCAGATACGCAGTATTTT. Encoded protein: CSVGPGGADTQYF.

The J gene is TRBJ2-3, the V gene TRBV14; 7 bases match TRBD2. CDR1 is SGHDN, CDR2 FVKESK, per germline. This CDR3 region has 16 residues. J lost 7 bases, V lost 1 base, and 11 bases had no gene match. The CDR3 nucleotides are TGTGCCAGCAGCCAAGGATGGCTAGCGGCCAAATATACGCAGTATTTT. It encodes CASSQGWLAAKYTQYF.

The sample holds a few counts of this clonotype. The chain combines TRBV11-2 with TRBJ2-1, with 9 bases aligning to TRBD2. Germline CDR1 and CDR2: SGHAT and FQNNGV. V was pared by 6 bases and J by 8 bases, with 14 bases of the junction left unmatched. This CDR3 has 16 residues. CDR3 DNA: TGTGCCAGCAGTACCGGGACTAGCTCATATGGCTATGAGCAGTTCTTC. Translation: CASSTGTSSYGYEQFF.

This clonotype was seen a few times. The chain couples TRBV7-9 to TRBJ2-2, with D unclear. This CDR3 is built from 16 residues. Trimming left V 5 bases short and J 2 bases short, with 15 bases between. CDR1 and CDR2 from the germline V gene are SEHNR and FQNEAQ (reference sequence). The CDR3 nucleotides read TGTGCCAGCAGCCGCCGGGCAGGAGCAAACACCGGGGAGCTGTTTTTT. Protein product: CASSRRAGANTGELFF.

This clonotype was picked up a small number of times. The chain recombines TRBV27 with TRBJ2-7, with 9 bases that match TRBD2. V trimming: 5 bases; J trimming: 1 base; junction bases outside the gene matches: 3. This CDR3 is built from 14 residues. Germline-derived CDR1 and CDR2 are MNHEY and SMNVEV (reference sequence). The CDR3: CASSGAGGSYEQYF. The CDR3 DNA is TGTGCCAGCAGTGGAGCGGGGGGATCCTACGAGCAGTACTTC.

This clonotype was seen a handful of times. The CDR3 sequence: CASRQTGFSYEQYF. DNA for the CDR3: TGTGCCAGCAGGCAAACGGGATTTTCCTACGAGCAGTACTTC. The chain joins TRBV12-3 or TRBV12-4 to TRBJ2-7, with D maybe TRBD2 (5 bases). Trimming stripped 6 bases from V and 1 base from J, with 13 bases between. The CDR3 consists of 14 residues.

This clonotype has a handful of counts. The chain is built from TRBV2 and TRBJ2-2; the D gene is possibly TRBD2 (6 bases). In germline, CDR1 is SNHLY, CDR2 FYNNEI. V lost 4 bases and J lost 5, with 8 bases in between. The CDR3 totals 13 residues. The CDR3 DNA reads TGTGCCAGCAGTGGGAGGGGAACCGGGGAGCTGTTTTTT. Its translation is CASSGRGTGELFF.

The chain uses TRBV12-3 or TRBV12-4 and TRBJ1-4; D is perhaps TRBD1 (5 bases). The CDR3 contains 13 residues. The germline V and J ends were trimmed by 2 bases and 7 bases, with 8 bases remaining between them. DNA of the CDR3: TGTGCCAGCAGTTTAAAGGGGAGTGAAAAACTGTTTTTT. This encodes CASSLKGSEKLFF.

This clonotype was seen more than once but under ten times. The J gene is TRBJ1-6, the V gene TRBV28; 7 bases match TRBD1. Germline V gene sequence: CDR1 MDHEN, CDR2 SYDVKM. V lost 3 bases, J lost 3 bases, and 2 bases stayed unmatched. The CDR3 is 15 residues long. The CDR3 bases are TGTGCCAGCAGTTTTGGACAGGTCTATAATTCACCCCTCCACTTT. Residues: CASSFGQVYNSPLHF.

This clonotype was seen a few times. This sequence joins TRBV19 and TRBJ2-1; D unresolved. CDR1 LNHDA and CDR2 SQIVND come from the germline V gene (reference sequence). This CDR3 comprises 12 residues. V lost 4 bases to trimming and J lost 6 bases, with 7 bases between them. The CDR3 spells CASSSKGNEQFF. DNA for the CDR3: TGTGCCAGTAGTAGCAAGGGCAATGAGCAGTTCTTC.

This clonotype was counted between two and nine times. The rearrangement joins TRBV18 to TRBJ2-3; weak D call: TRBD2 (5 bases). CDR1 and CDR2 (germline): KGHSH, LQKENI. Trimming removed 4 bases at V and 4 bases at J, with 12 bases between. The CDR3 consists of 14 residues. The CDR3 bases are TGTGCCAGCTCACTGACGGACGGGGCAGATACGCAGTATTTT. It is translated as CASSLTDGADTQYF.

The J gene is TRBJ1-5, the V gene TRBV25-1; D unclear. The germline V gene has CDR1 MGHDK and CDR2 SYGVNS. Trimming took 2 bases from V and 2 from J, leaving 7 bases between them. This CDR3 is 14 amino acids long. In DNA form, the CDR3 reads TGTGCCAGCAGTGAACAAGGGCGCAATCAGCCCCAGCATTTT. Protein: CASSEQGRNQPQHF.